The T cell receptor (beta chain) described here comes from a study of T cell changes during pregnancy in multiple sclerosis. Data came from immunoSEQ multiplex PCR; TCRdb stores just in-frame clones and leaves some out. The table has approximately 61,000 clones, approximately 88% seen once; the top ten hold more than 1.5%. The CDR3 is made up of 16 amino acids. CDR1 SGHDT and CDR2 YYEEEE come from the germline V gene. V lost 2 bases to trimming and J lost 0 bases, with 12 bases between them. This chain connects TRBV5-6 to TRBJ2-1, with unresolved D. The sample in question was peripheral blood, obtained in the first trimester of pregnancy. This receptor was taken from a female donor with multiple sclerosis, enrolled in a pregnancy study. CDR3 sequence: CASSFWQDGSYNEQFF. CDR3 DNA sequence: TGTGCCAGCAGCTTCTGGCAGGATGGCTCCTACAATGAGCAGTTCTTC. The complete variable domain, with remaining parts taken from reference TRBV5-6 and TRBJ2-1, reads DAGVTQSPTHLIKTRGQQVTLRCSPKSGHDTVSWYQQALGQGPQFIFQYYEEEERQRGNFPDRFSGHQFPNYSSELNVNALLLGDSALYLCASSFWQDGSYNEQFFGPGTRLTVL.